This TCR beta chain was identified in a study of PD-1 blockade in classical Hodgkin lymphoma. CDR1 and CDR2 (germline): SGHVS, FQNEAQ. Between the trimmed V and J ends, which lost 5 bases and 7 bases, there was a span of 21 bases. The CDR3 contains 16 residues. The method was immunoSEQ multiplex PCR; TCRdb's version includes in-frame clones alone and lacks a portion of them. This table holds some 13,000 clones, 84% found once. All patients relapsed after autologous stem cell transplantation, and brentuximab vedotin exposure varied. The chain recombines TRBV7-8 with TRBJ2-1; perhaps TRBD1 as D (6 bases). This TCR derives from a human donor with classical Hodgkin lymphoma. The material sequenced was peripheral blood mononuclear cells (PBMCs), taken at baseline. The CDR3 region is CASSTYRVPLRNEQFF. CDR3 in DNA: TGTGCCAGCAGCACCTACAGGGTCCCCCTACGGAATGAGCAGTTCTTC.